The sequence of this TCR beta chain was determined in a study of shared clonotypes between healthy human individuals. CDR1 GTSNPN and CDR2 SVGIG come from the germline V gene (reference sequence). The ends lost 7 bases at V and 4 bases at J; junction bases unmatched: 6. CDR3 length: 13 residues. All donors qualified as healthy HIV-negative adults and had experienced no recent acute infections or vaccinations. Sequenced by immunoSEQ multiplex PCR; TCRdb stores in-frame clones only, minus some. The table has a few million clones, more than 90% seen once. The V call is TRBV30, the J call TRBJ1-4; 7 bases match TRBD1. Sequenced material: naive CD4+ T cells sorted from blood. Subset defined: CD45RA+ positively selected. This TCR was sampled from a man younger than 35 in good health. CDR3 amino acids: CASSGTDNEKLFF. The CDR3 region has the DNA TGTGCCTCCTCCGGGACAGATAATGAAAAACTGTTTTTT.